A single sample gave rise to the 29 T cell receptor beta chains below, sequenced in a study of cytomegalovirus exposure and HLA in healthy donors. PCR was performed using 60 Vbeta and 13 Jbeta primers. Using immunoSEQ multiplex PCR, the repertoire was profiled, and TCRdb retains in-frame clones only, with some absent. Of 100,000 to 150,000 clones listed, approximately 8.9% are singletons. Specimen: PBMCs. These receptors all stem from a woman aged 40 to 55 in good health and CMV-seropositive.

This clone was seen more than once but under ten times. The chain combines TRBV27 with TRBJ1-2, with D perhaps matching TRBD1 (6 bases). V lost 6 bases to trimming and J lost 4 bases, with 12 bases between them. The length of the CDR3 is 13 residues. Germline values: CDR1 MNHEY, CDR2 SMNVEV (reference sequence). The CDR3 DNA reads TGTGCCAGCAGCCAAGGGGGACCCTATGGCTACACCTTC. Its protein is CASSQGGPYGYTF.

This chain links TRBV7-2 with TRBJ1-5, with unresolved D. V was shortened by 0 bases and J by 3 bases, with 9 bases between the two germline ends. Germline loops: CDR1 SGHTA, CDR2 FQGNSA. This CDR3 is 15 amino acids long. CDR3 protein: CASSLAFSYNQPQHF. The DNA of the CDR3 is TGTGCCAGCAGCTTAGCGTTTAGTTACAATCAGCCCCAGCATTTT.

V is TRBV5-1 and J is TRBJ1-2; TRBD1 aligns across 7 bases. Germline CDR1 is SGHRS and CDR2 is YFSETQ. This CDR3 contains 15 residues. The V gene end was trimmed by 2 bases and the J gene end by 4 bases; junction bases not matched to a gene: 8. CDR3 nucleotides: TGCGCCAGCAGCTTTCAAGCGACAGGGTCCTATGGCTACACCTTC. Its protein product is CASSFQATGSYGYTF.

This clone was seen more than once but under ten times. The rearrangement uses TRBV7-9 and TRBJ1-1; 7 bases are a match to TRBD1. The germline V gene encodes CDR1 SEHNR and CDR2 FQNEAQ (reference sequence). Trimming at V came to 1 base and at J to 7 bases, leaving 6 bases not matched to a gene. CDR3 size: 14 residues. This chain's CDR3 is CASSLGRPGGEAFF. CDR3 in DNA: TGTGCCAGCAGCTTAGGGCGCCCAGGGGGTGAAGCTTTCTTT.

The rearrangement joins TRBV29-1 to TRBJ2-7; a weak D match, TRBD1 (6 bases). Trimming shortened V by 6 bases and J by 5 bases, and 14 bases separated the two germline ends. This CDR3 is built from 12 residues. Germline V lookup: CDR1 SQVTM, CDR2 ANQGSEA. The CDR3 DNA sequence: TGCAGCGTGAAACAGGGTACCCACGAGCAGTACTTC. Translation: CSVKQGTHEQYF.

Here the CDR3 DNA reads TGTGCCAGTAATGGCAGGGAGGAATCTGGAAACACCATATATTTT. This encodes CASNGREESGNTIYF. The chain recombines TRBV19 with TRBJ1-3; D perhaps matches TRBD1 (5 bases). The CDR3 is 15 residues long. The V gene lost 7 bases and the J gene lost 1 base, with 14 bases spanning the gap. Germline V gives CDR1 LNHDA, CDR2 SQIVND (reference sequence). Combining the CDR3 with reference TRBV19 and TRBJ1-3 gives the whole variable domain DGGITQSPKYLFRKEGQNVTLSCEQNLNHDAMYWYRQDPGQGLRLIYYSQIVNDFQKGDIAEGYSVSREKKESFPLTVTSAQKNPTAFYLCASNGREESGNTIYFGEGSWLTVV.

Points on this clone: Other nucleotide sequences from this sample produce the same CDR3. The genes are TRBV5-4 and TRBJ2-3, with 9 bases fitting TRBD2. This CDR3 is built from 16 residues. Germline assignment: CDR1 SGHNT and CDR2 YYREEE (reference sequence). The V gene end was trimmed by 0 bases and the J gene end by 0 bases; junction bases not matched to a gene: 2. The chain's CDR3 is CASSLGLAGSTDTQYF. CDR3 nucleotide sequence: TGTGCCAGCAGCTTGGGGCTAGCGGGAAGCACAGATACGCAGTATTTT.

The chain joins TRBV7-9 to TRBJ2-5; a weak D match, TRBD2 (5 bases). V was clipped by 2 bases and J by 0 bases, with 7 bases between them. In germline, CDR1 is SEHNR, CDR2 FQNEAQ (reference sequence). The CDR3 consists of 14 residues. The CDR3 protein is CASSLPGNQETQYF. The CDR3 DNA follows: TGTGCCAGCAGCTTACCGGGAAACCAAGAGACCCAGTACTTC. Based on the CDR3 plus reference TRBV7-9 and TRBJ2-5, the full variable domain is DTGVSQNPRHKITKRGQNVTFRCDPISEHNRLYWYRQTLGQGPEFLTYFQNEAQLEKSRLLSDRFSAERPKGSFSTLEIQRTEQGDSAMYLCASSLPGNQETQYFGPGTRLLVL.

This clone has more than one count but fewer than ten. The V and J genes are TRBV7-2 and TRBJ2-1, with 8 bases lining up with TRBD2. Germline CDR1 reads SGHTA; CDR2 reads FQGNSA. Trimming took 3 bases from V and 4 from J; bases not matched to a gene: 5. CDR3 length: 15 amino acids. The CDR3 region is CASSFSGGVYNEQFF. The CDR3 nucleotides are TGTGCCAGCAGCTTTTCCGGGGGGGTATACAATGAGCAGTTCTTC.

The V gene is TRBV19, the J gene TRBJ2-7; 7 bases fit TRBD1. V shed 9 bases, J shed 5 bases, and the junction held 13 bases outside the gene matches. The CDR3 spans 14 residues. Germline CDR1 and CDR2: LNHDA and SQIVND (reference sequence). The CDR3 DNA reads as TGTGCCAGCACTACTACAGGGGTAGGCGACGAGCAGTACTTC. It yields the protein CASTTTGVGDEQYF. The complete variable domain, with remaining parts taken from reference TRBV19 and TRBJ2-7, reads DGGITQSPKYLFRKEGQNVTLSCEQNLNHDAMYWYRQDPGQGLRLIYYSQIVNDFQKGDIAEGYSVSREKKESFPLTVTSAQKNPTAFYLCASTTTGVGDEQYFGPGTRLTVT.

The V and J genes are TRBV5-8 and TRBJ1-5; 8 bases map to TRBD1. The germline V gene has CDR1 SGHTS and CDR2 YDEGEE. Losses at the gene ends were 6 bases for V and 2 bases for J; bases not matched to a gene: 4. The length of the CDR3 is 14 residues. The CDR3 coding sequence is TGTGCCAGCACCTCGACAGGGGGCAATCAGCCCCAGCATTTT. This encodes CASTSTGGNQPQHF.

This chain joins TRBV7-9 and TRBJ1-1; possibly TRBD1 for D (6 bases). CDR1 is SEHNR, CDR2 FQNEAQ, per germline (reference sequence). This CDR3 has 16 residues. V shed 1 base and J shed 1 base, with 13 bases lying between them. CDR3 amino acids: CASSLVAGVGNTEAFF. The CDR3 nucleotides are TGTGCCAGCAGCTTAGTCGCAGGGGTAGGGAACACTGAAGCTTTCTTT.

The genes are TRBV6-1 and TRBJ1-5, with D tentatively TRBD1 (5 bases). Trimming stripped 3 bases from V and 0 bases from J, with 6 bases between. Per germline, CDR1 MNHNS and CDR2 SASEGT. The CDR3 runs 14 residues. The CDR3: CASSDRASNQPQHF. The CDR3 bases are TGTGCCAGCAGTGACAGGGCTAGCAATCAGCCCCAGCATTTT.

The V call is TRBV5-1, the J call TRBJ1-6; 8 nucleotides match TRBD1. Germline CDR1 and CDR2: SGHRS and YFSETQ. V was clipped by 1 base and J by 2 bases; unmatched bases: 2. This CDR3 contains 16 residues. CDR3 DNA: TGCGCCAGCAGCTTGCAGGGGGCCCCCTATAATTCACCCCTCCACTTT. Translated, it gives CASSLQGAPYNSPLHF.

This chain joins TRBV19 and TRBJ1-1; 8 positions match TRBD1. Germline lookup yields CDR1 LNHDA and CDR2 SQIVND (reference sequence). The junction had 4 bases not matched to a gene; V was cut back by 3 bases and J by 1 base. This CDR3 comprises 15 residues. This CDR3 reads CASSIAGQGNTEAFF. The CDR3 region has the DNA TGTGCCAGTAGTATTGCAGGACAGGGGAACACTGAAGCTTTCTTT.

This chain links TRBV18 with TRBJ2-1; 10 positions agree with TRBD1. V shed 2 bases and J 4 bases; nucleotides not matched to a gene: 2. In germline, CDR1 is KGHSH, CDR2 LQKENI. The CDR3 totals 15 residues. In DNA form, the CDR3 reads TGTGCCAGCTCACCAGGGACAGGGGAGTACAATGAGCAGTTCTTC. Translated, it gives CASSPGTGEYNEQFF.

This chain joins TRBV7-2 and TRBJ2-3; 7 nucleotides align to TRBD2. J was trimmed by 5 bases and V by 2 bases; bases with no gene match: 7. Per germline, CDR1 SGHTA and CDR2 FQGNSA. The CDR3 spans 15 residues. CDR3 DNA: TGTGCCAGCAGCTTATACGGGGGGAGGGGAGATACGCAGTATTTT. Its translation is CASSLYGGRGDTQYF.

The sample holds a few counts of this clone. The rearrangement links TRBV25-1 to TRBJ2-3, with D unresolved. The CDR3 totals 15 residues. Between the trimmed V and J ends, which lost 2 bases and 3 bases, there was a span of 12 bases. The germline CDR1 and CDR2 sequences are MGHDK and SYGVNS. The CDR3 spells CASSEPRLPTDTQYF. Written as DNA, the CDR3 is TGTGCCAGCAGTGAACCAAGACTCCCGACAGATACGCAGTATTTT.

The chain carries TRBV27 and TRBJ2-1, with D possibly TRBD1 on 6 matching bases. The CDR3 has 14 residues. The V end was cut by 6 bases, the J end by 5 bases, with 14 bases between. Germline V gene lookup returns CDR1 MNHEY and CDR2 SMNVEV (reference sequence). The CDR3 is CASSLRGLNNEQFF. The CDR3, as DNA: TGTGCCAGCAGCCTCAGGGGATTGAACAATGAGCAGTTCTTC.

Here the CDR3 reads CASRLAGGSREQYF. The CDR3 bases are TGTGCCAGCAGGCTAGCGGGGGGCTCTAGGGAGCAGTACTTC. The chain links TRBV6-5 to TRBJ2-7, with 11 bases identical to TRBD2. The CDR3 loop spans 14 amino acids. J lost 7 bases, V lost 6 bases, and 8 bases had no gene match. Germline assignment: CDR1 MNHEY and CDR2 SVGAGI.

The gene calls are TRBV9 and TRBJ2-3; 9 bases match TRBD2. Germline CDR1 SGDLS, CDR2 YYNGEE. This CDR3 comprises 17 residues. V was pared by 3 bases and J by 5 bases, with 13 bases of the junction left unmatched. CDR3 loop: CASSEGRGGGAIDTQYF. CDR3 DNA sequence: TGTGCCAGCAGCGAAGGGCGGGGCGGGGGGGCAATAGATACGCAGTATTTT.

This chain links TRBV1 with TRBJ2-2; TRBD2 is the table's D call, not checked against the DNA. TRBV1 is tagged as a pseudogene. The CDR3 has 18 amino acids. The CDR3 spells CTSSQDSRPAGNTGELFF. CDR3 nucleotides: TGCACCAGCAGCCAAGATAGTCGGCCAGCGGGCAACACCGGGGAGCTGTTTTTT.

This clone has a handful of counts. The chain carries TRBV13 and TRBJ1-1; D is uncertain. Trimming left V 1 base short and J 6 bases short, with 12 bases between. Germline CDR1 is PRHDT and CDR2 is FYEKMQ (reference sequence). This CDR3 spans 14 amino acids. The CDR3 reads CASSLEFEGAEAFF. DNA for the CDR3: TGTGCCAGCAGCTTAGAGTTTGAGGGAGCTGAAGCTTTCTTT.

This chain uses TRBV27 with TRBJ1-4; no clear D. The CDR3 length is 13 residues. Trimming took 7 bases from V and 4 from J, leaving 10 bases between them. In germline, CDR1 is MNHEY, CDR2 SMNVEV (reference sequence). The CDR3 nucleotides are TGTGCCAGCACGAGTCATCTTAATGAAAAACTGTTTTTT. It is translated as CASTSHLNEKLFF. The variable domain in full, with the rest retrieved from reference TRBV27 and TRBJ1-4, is EAQVTQNPRYLITVTGKKLTVTCSQNMNHEYMSWYRQDPGLGLRQIYYSMNVEVTDKGDVPEGYKVSRKEKRNFPLILESPSPNQTSLYFCASTSHLNEKLFFGSGTQLSVL.

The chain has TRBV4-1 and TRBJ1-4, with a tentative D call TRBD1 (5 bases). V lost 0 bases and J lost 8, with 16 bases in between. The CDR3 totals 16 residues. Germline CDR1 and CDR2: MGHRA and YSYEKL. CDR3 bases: TGCGCCAGCAGCCAAGATTCGCAGGGTGTCTGGGAAAAACTGTTTTTT. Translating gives CASSQDSQGVWEKLFF.

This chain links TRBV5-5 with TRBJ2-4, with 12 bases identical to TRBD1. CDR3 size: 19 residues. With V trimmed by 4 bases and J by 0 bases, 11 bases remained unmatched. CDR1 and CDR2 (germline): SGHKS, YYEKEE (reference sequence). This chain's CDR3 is CASSPRRDRGPVAKNIQYF. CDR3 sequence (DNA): TGTGCCAGCAGCCCAAGGAGGGACAGGGGGCCAGTAGCCAAAAACATTCAGTACTTC.

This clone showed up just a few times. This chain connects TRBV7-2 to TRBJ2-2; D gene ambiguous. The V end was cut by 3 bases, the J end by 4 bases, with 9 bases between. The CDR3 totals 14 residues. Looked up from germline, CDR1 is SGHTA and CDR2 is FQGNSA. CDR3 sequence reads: CASSLVSSTGELFF. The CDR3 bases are TGTGCCAGCAGCTTGGTTAGCTCCACCGGGGAGCTGTTTTTT.

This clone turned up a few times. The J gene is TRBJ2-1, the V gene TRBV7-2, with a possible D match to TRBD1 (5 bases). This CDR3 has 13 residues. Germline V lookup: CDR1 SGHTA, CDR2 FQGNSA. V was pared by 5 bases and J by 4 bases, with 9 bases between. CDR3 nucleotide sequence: TGTGCCAGCAGCCGAGACAGTTACAATGAGCAGTTCTTC. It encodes CASSRDSYNEQFF.

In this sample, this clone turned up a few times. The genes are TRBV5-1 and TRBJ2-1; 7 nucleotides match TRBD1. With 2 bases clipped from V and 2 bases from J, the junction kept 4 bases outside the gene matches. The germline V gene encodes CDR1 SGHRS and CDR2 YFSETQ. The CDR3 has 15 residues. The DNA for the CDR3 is TGCGCCAGCAGCTTAGGGACAGCAGCCTACAATGAGCAGTTCTTC. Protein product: CASSLGTAAYNEQFF.